The present T cell receptor (beta chain) was sequenced within a study of cytomegalovirus exposure and HLA in healthy donors. About the research overall: The use of the same platform for the approximately 130 validation repertoires and the roughly 730 first-cohort repertoires was reported by a later analysis.

Notes on this clone: Its antigen is unidentified.

The CDR3 contains 13 residues. Trimming pared 2 bases from V and 7 bases from J, leaving 9 bases between. Germline V gene lookup returns CDR1 KGHSH and CDR2 LQKENI. Study-wide results and limits: Subsequent analysis revealed that first-cohort TCR clusters tended to co-occur in the 120 or so validation repertoires. Three CMV-associated chains proved CMV antigen-specific in vitro.

TCRdb's copy holds only in-frame clones and misses some; the assay was immunoSEQ multiplex PCR. The sample includes 300,000 to 400,000 clones, over 75% of them seen just once. The TCR was taken from a man younger than 45 in good health and CMV-seronegative. Sequencing input: PBMCs. The chain has TRBV18 and TRBJ2-1, with D possibly matching TRBD2 (6 bases). The CDR3 nucleotides read TGTGCCAGCTCACCAGCTAGCGAAAATGAGCAGTTCTTC. Its translation: CASSPASENEQFF.